These 12 T cell receptor beta chains were all obtained from the same sample, sequenced in a study of regulatory T cells in long-lasting Graves disease. Building the TCR beta libraries relied on iRepertoire HTBI primers, and CDR3 regions underwent Arm-PCR. TCRdb re-analysed the multiplex PCR reads in MiXCR, keeping a single row per CDR3 protein. The repertoire holds roughly 400,000 distinct CDR3 sequences, with roughly a fifth as singletons. Regarding time point: persistent/refractory GD, antithyroid drugs over 5 years with positive TRAb. The TCR library was prepared using RNA isolated from PBMCs. The sequences come from peripheral blood mononuclear cells (PBMCs), collected when the disease was refractory, from a patient treated with antithyroid drugs. These receptors were collected from a female donor with Graves disease.

There are many counts of this clonotype. The V gene is TRBV6-1, the J gene TRBJ1-3, with a tentative D call TRBD1 (5 bases). The CDR3 runs 14 residues. Trimming pared 8 bases from V and 2 bases from J, leaving 13 bases between. Germline V gives CDR1 MNHNS, CDR2 SASEGT. The CDR3 reads CASWAGGAGNTIYF. The CDR3 DNA sequence: TGTGCCAGCTGGGCCGGGGGAGCTGGAAACACCATATATTTT.

The chain combines TRBV9 with TRBJ1-5; tentative D call: TRBD1 (5 bases). The ends were cut back, 5 bases at V and 5 bases at J, with 17 bases in the middle. This CDR3 comprises 15 residues. Germline CDR1 is SGDLS and CDR2 is YYNGEE. The CDR3 region has the DNA TGTGCCAGCAGTAGAGCAGGCAGGGCGGATCAGCCCCAGCATTTT. It codes for CASSRAGRADQPQHF.

The rearrangement uses TRBV18 and TRBJ2-7; 9 nucleotides agree with TRBD2. J gave up 2 bases and V 3 bases, and 8 bases lay outside the gene matches. CDR1 and CDR2 (germline): KGHSH, LQKENI. The CDR3 spans 16 residues. The chain's CDR3 is CASSPQHGGRAYEQYF. The CDR3 DNA reads TGTGCCAGCTCACCCCAGCATGGCGGGAGGGCCTACGAGCAGTACTTC.

This clonotype was counted a few times. The chain uses TRBV15 and TRBJ2-5, with TRBD2 matching 14 bases. Trimming cost V 2 bases and J 4 bases; bases outside gene matches: 9. This CDR3 is 18 amino acids long. From germline, CDR1 is LNHNV and CDR2 YYDKDF (reference sequence). CDR3 sequence reads: CATSRSPGTSGSGETQYF. In DNA, the CDR3 is TGTGCCACCAGCAGATCCCCCGGGACTAGCGGGAGTGGAGAGACCCAGTACTTC.

The V and J genes are TRBV6-2 or TRBV6-3 and TRBJ2-3; 8 positions agree with TRBD2. Germline lookup yields CDR1 MNHEY and CDR2 SVGEGT. The J segment lost 0 bases and the V segment lost 3 bases, leaving 8 bases of the junction unmatched. The CDR3 has 17 amino acids. The CDR3 DNA sequence: TGTGCCAGCAGTTATTTGAGTAGCGGGGTTAGCACAGATACGCAGTATTTT. This codes for CASSYLSSGVSTDTQYF.

This clonotype showed up just once. This chain uses TRBV6-2 or TRBV6-3 with TRBJ1-2; 8 nucleotides agree with TRBD1. The CDR3 covers 15 residues. Losses at the gene ends were 2 bases for V and 6 bases for J; bases not matched to a gene: 8. The germline gives CDR1 MNHEY, CDR2 SVGEGT. CDR3 amino acids: CASSYGDRTLHGYTF. The CDR3 bases are TGTGCCAGCAGTTACGGGGACAGGACCCTTCATGGCTACACCTTC.

This clonotype occurred a few times. Here the CDR3 reads CASSLPTSGVPYEQYF. In nucleotides, the CDR3 is TGTGCCAGCAGTTTACCGACTAGCGGGGTGCCCTACGAGCAGTACTTC. The rearrangement links TRBV28 to TRBJ2-7, with 11 positions matching TRBD2. Germline assignment: CDR1 MDHEN and CDR2 SYDVKM. This CDR3 contains 16 residues. J gave up 2 bases and V 2 bases, and 5 bases lay outside the gene matches.

The rearrangement joins TRBV3-1 to TRBJ2-7; D uncertain. Trimming pared 0 bases from V and 2 bases from J, leaving 11 bases between. The length of the CDR3 is 15 residues. The germline CDR1 and CDR2 sequences are LGHDT and YNNKEL (reference sequence). CDR3 nucleotides: TGTGCCAGCAGCCAAGAGTTGGGCCTTGCCTACGAGCAGTACTTC. This translates into CASSQELGLAYEQYF.

This clonotype was seen ten or more times. The V gene is TRBV6-5, the J gene TRBJ2-7, with D unclear. V lost 2 bases to trimming and J lost 0 bases, with 11 bases between them. Germline V gene sequence: CDR1 MNHEY, CDR2 SVGAGI. The CDR3 totals 15 residues. The CDR3 DNA reads as TGTGCCAGCAGTTACACTGGCTTGGGCTCCTACGAGCAGTACTTC. Encoded protein: CASSYTGLGSYEQYF.

This clonotype showed up just a few times. V usage is TRBV27 and J usage is TRBJ2-5; perhaps TRBD2 as D (6 bases). Germline V gives CDR1 MNHEY, CDR2 SMNVEV (reference sequence). This CDR3 is 16 amino acids long. Trimming pared 4 bases from V and 4 bases from J, leaving 19 bases between. The CDR3 spells CASSSLLMGGRETQYF. The CDR3 bases are TGTGCCAGCAGTTCCCTCCTTATGGGGGGTAGAGAGACCCAGTACTTC.

This clonotype was found many times. Here the CDR3 reads CASSQGGFYGYTF. CDR3 sequence (DNA): TGTGCCAGCAGCCAAGGGGGGTTCTATGGCTACACCTTC. V gene TRBV14 combines with J gene TRBJ1-2, with a possible D match to TRBD1 (5 bases). From germline, CDR1 is SGHDN and CDR2 FVKESK. V was clipped by 1 base and J by 4 bases, with 7 bases between them. The CDR3 length is 13 residues.

At least ten counts were recorded for this clonotype. This chain connects TRBV6-1 to TRBJ2-6; 10 positions match TRBD1. CDR1 MNHNS and CDR2 SASEGT come from the germline V gene. The trim removed 6 bases at V and 3 bases at J, leaving 8 bases unmatched. The CDR3 spans 17 residues. Written as DNA, the CDR3 is TGTGCCAGCAGAGTTCCGGGACAGGGGTTTGGGGCCAACGTCCTGACTTTC. It is translated as CASRVPGQGFGANVLTF.